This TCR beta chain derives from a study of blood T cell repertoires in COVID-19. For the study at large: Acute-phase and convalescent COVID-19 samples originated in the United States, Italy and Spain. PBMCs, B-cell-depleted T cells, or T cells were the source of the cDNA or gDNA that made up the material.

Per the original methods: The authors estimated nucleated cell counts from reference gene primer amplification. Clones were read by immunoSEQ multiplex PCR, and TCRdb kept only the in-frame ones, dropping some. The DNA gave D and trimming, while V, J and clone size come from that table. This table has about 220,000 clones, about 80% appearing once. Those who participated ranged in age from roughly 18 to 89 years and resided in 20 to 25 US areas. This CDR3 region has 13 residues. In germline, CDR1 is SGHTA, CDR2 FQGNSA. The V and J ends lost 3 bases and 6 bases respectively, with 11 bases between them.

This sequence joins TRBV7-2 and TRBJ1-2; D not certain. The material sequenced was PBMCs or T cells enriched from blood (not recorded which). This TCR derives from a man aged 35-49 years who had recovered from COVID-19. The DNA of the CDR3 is TGTGCCAGCAGCTTCAACCCCGGGGATGGCTACACCTTC. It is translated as CASSFNPGDGYTF.